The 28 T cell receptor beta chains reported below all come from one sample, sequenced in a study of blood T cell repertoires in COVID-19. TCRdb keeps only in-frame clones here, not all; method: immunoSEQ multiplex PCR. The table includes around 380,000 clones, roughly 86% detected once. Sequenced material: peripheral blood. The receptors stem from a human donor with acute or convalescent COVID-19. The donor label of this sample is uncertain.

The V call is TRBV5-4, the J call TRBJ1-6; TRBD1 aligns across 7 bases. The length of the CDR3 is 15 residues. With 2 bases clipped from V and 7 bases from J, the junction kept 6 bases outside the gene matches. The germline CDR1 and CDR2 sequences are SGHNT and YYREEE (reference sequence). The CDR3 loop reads CASSFMGQRNSPLHF. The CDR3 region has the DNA TGTGCCAGCAGCTTCATGGGACAGAGGAATTCACCCCTCCACTTT.

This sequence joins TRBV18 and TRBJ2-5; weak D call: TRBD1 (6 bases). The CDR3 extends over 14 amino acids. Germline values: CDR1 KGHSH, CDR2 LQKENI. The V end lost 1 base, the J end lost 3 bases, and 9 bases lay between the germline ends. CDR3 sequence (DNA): TGTGCCAGCTCACCACGCAGGACAGAAGAGACCCAGTACTTC. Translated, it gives CASSPRRTEETQYF.

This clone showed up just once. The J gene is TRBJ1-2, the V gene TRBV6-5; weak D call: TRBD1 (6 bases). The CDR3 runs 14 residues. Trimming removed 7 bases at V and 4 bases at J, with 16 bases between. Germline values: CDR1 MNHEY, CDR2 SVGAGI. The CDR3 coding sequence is TGTGCCAGCACTACACAGGGAGAAGGCTATGGCTACACCTTC. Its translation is CASTTQGEGYGYTF.

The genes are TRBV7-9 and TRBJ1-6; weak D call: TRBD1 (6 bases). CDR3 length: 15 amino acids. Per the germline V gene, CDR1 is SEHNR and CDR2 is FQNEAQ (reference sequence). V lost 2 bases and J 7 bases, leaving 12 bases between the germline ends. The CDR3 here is CASSLTGLQNSPLHF. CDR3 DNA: TGTGCCAGCAGCTTAACAGGGTTACAGAATTCACCCCTCCACTTT.

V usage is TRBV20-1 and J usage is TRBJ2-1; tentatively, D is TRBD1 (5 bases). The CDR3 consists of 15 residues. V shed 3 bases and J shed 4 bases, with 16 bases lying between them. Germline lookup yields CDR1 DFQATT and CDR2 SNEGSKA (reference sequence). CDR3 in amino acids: CSASADGQGYNEQFF. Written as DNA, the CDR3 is TGCAGTGCTAGTGCTGATGGGCAGGGTTACAATGAGCAGTTCTTC.

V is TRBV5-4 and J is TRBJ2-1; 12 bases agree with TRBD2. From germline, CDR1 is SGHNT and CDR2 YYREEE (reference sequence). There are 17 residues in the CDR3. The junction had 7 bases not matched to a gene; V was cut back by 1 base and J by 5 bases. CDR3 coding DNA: TGTGCCAGCAGCTTGCGGTCTCTAGCGGGAGGGAACAATGAGCAGTTCTTC. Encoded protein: CASSLRSLAGGNNEQFF.

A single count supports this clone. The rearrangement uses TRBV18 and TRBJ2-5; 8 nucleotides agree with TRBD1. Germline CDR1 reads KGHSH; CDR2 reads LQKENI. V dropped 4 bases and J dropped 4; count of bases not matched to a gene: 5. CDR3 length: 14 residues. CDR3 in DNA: TGTGCCAGCTCACAGACAGGGGTTGGAGAGACCCAGTACTTC. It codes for CASSQTGVGETQYF.

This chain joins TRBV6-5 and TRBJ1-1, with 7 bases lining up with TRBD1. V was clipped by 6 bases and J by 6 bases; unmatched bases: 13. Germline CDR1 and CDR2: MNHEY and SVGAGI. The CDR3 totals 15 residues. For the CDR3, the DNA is TGTGCCAGCAGCCAGGACAGGTTCTCATGGGCTGAAGCTTTCTTT. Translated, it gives CASSQDRFSWAEAFF.

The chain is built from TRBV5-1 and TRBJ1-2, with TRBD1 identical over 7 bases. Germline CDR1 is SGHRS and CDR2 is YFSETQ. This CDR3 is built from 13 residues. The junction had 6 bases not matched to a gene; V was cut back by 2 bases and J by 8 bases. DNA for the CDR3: TGCGCCAGCAGCTTTATGCAGGGGGACGGCTACACCTTC. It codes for CASSFMQGDGYTF.

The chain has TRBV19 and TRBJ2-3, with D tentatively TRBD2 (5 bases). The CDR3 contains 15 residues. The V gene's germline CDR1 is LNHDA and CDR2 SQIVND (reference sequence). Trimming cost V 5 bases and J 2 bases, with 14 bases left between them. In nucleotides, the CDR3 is TGTGCCAGTAGTCTCCGACTCCTAGCCACAGATACGCAGTATTTT. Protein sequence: CASSLRLLATDTQYF.

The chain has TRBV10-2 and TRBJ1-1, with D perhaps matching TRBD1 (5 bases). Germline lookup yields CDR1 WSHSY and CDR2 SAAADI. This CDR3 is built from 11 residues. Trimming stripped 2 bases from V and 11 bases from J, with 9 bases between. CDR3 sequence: CASSEGGVAFF. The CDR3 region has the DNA TGCGCCAGCAGTGAGGGGGGGGTGGCTTTCTTT.

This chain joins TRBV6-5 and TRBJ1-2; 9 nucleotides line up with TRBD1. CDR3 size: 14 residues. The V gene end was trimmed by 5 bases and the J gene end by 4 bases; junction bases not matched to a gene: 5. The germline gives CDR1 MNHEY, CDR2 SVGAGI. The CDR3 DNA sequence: TGTGCCAGCAGTCGACAGGGGGATACCTATGGCTACACCTTC. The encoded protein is CASSRQGDTYGYTF.

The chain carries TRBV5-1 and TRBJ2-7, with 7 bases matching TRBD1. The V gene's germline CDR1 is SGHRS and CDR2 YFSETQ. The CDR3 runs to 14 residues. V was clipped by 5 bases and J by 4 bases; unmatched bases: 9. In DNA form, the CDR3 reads TGCGCCAGCAGACCCACGGGACAGAGATACGAGCAGTACTTC. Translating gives CASRPTGQRYEQYF.

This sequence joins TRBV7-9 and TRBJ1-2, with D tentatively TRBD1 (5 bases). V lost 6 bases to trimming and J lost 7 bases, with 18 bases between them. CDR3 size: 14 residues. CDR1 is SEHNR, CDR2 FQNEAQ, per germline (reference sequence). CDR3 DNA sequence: TGTGCCAGCAGTCGCCAGGGAACTGGGTTTGGCTACACCTTC. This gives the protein CASSRQGTGFGYTF.

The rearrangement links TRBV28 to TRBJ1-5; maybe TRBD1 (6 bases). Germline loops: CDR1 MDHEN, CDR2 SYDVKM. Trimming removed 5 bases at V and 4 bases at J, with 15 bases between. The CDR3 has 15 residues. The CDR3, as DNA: TGTGCCAGCAGTACACCCGGGACACGAAATCAGCCCCAGCATTTT. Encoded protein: CASSTPGTRNQPQHF. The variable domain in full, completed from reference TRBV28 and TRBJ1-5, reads DVKVTQSSRYLVKRTGEKVFLECVQDMDHENMFWYRQDPGLGLRLIYFSYDVKMKEKGDIPEGYSVSREKKERFSLILESASTNQTSMYLCASSTPGTRNQPQHFGDGTRLSIL.

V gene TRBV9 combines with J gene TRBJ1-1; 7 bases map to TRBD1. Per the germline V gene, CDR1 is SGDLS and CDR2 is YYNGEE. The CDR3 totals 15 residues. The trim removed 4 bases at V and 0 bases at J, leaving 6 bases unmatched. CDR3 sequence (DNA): TGTGCCAGCAGCCCCCGACAGGGCATGAACACTGAAGCTTTCTTT. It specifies CASSPRQGMNTEAFF.

The CDR3 loop reads CASKGQMNTEAFF. CDR3 coding DNA: TGTGCCAGCAAGGGACAGATGAACACTGAAGCTTTCTTT. This rearrangement joins TRBV6-5 to TRBJ1-1; TRBD1 matches 7 bases. The CDR3 consists of 13 residues. Germline V lookup: CDR1 MNHEY, CDR2 SVGAGI. J gave up 0 bases and V 7 bases, and 2 bases lay outside the gene matches.

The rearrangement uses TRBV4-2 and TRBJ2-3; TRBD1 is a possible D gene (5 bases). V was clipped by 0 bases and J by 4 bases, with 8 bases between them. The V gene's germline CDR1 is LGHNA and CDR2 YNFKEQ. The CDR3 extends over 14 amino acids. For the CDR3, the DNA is TGTGCCAGCAGCCAAGAGGAAGGGGCAGATACGCAGTATTTT. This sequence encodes CASSQEEGADTQYF.

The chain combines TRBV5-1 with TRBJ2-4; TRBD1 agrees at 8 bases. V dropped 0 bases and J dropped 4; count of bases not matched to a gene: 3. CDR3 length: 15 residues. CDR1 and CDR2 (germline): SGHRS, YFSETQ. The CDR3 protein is CASSLEGTGKNIQYF. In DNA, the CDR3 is TGCGCCAGCAGCTTGGAAGGGACAGGTAAAAACATTCAGTACTTC.

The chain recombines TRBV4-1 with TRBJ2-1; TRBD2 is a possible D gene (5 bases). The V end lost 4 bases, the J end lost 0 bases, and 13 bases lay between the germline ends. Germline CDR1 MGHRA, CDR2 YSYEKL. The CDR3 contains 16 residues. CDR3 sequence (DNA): TGCGCCAGCAGCCTCGAACTAGAGGGCTCCTACAATGAGCAGTTCTTC. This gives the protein CASSLELEGSYNEQFF.

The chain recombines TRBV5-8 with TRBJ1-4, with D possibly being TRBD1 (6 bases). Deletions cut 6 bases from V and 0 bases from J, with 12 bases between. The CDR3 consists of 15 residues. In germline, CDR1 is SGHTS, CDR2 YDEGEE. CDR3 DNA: TGTGCCAGCACCCCCGACAGGTCAACTAATGAAAAACTGTTTTTT. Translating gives CASTPDRSTNEKLFF.

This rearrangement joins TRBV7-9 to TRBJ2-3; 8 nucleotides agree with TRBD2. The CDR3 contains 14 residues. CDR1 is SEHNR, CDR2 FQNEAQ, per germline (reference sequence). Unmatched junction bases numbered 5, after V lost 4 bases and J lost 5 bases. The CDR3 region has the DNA TGTGCCAGCAGCTCCAGCGGGAGTCAAGATACGCAGTATTTT. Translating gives CASSSSGSQDTQYF.

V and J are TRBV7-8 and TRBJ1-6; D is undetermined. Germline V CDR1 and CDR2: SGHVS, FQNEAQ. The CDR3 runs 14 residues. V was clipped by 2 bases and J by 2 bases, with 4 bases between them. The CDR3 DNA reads TGTGCCAGCAGCTTACAGGCCTATAATTCACCCCTCCACTTT. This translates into CASSLQAYNSPLHF.

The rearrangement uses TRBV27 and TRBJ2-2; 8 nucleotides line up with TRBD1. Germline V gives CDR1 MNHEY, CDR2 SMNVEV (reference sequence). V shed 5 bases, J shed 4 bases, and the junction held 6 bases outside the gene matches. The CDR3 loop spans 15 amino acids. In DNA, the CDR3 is TGTGCCAGCAGTACCCAGGGGGCTAGCACCGGGGAGCTGTTTTTT. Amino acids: CASSTQGASTGELFF.

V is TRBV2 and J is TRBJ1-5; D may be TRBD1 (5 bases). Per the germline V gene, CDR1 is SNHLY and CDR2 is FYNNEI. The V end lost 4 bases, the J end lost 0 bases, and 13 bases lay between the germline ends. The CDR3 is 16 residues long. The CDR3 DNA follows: TGTGCCAGCAGTGGGGCGGGGACCTATAGCAATCAGCCCCAGCATTTT. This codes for CASSGAGTYSNQPQHF. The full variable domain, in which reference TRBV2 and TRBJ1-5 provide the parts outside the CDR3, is EPEVTQTPSHQVTQMGQEVILRCVPISNHLYFYWYRQILGQKVEFLVSFYNNEISEKSEIFDDQFSVERPDGSNFTLKIRSTKLEDSAMYFCASSGAGTYSNQPQHFGDGTRLSIL.

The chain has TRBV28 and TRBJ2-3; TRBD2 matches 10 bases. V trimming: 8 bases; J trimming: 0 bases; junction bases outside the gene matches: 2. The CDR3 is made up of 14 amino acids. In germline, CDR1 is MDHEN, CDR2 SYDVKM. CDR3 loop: CASGLAASTDTQYF. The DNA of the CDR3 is TGTGCCAGCGGACTAGCGGCTAGCACAGATACGCAGTATTTT.

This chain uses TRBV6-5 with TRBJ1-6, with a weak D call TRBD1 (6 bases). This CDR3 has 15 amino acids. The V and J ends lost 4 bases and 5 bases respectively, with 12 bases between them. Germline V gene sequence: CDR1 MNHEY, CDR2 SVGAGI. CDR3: CASSFTGGNNSPLHF. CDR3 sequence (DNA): TGTGCCAGCAGTTTTACTGGGGGCAATAATTCACCCCTCCACTTT.

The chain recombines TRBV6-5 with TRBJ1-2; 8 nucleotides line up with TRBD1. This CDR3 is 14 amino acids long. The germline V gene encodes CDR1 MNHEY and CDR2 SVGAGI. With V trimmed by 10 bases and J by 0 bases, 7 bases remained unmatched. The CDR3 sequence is CANRQGTTNYGYTF. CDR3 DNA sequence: TGTGCCAACAGACAGGGGACGACTAACTATGGCTACACCTTC.